These 30 T cell receptor beta chains were sequenced from one sample in a study of neoadjuvant anti-PD-1 for oral cavity cancer. Here immunoSEQ multiplex PCR was the method, and the copy in TCRdb shows in-frame clones only, minus some. The sample includes tens of thousands of clones, roughly 84% of them seen just once. This specimen was PBMCs, taken before nivolumab (anti-PD-1) treatment. Receptors were obtained from a person between 40 and 85 years old with oral cavity squamous cell carcinoma.

The chain combines TRBV6-6 with TRBJ1-6, with TRBD1 matching 8 bases. CDR1 is MNHNY and CDR2 is SVGAGI in the germline V gene (reference sequence). The CDR3 is 15 amino acids. V lost 5 bases to trimming and J lost 7 bases; unmatched junction nucleotides: 7. In DNA, the CDR3 is TGTGCCAGCAGTCCCCAGGGGGCTGTAAATTCACCCCTCCACTTT. This sequence encodes CASSPQGAVNSPLHF.

V is TRBV5-1 and J is TRBJ2-7; TRBD2 agrees at 8 bases. Germline V gives CDR1 SGHRS, CDR2 YFSETQ. The J segment lost 2 bases and the V segment lost 4 bases, leaving 8 bases of the junction unmatched. This CDR3 has 15 amino acids. The CDR3 region is CASSPLAGTTYEQYF. CDR3 nucleotide sequence: TGCGCCAGCAGCCCCTTAGCGGGAACAACCTACGAGCAGTACTTC.

The chain combines TRBV5-6 with TRBJ2-7; no clear D gene. V gave up 2 bases and J gave up 6 bases, with 6 bases separating them. CDR1 and CDR2 from the germline V gene are SGHDT and YYEEEE. The CDR3 runs 11 residues. Here the CDR3 DNA reads TGTGCCAGCAGCTTTAGGGTCGAGCAGTACTTC. This translates into CASSFRVEQYF. Looking up the rest from reference TRBV5-6 and TRBJ2-7 gives the full variable domain: DAGVTQSPTHLIKTRGQQVTLRCSPKSGHDTVSWYQQALGQGPQFIFQYYEEEERQRGNFPDRFSGHQFPNYSSELNVNALLLGDSALYLCASSFRVEQYFGPGTRLTVT.

The rearrangement links TRBV5-6 to TRBJ1-3, with a possible D match to TRBD1 (5 bases). From germline, CDR1 is SGHDT and CDR2 YYEEEE. CDR3 size: 16 residues. Deletions cut 2 bases from V and 0 bases from J, with 12 bases between. The CDR3 is CASSLKERGSGNTIYF. The CDR3 bases are TGTGCCAGCAGCTTAAAGGAGAGGGGCTCTGGAAACACCATATATTTT. Drawing the rest from reference TRBV5-6 and TRBJ1-3, the complete variable domain is DAGVTQSPTHLIKTRGQQVTLRCSPKSGHDTVSWYQQALGQGPQFIFQYYEEEERQRGNFPDRFSGHQFPNYSSELNVNALLLGDSALYLCASSLKERGSGNTIYFGEGSWLTVV.

The V gene is TRBV4-2, the J gene TRBJ1-5, with D hard to call. Trimming left V 2 bases short and J 9 bases short, with 8 bases between. The CDR3 loop spans 12 amino acids. Germline CDR1 is LGHNA and CDR2 is YNFKEQ. The CDR3 DNA is TGTGCCAGCAGCCAATCGGAGGGGCCCCAGCATTTT. Protein sequence: CASSQSEGPQHF.

Only one count was recorded for this clone. In nucleotides, the CDR3 is TGCAGCCCTCAGAAGGGAGATACGCAGTATTTT. Its protein product is CSPQKGDTQYF. The rearrangement uses TRBV29-1 and TRBJ2-3; D is unresolved. Germline assignment: CDR1 SQVTM and CDR2 ANQGSEA. The CDR3 covers 11 residues. V lost 8 bases to trimming and J lost 5 bases, with 11 bases between them.

This clone has at least ten counts. The chain has TRBV5-6 and TRBJ2-3; no reliable D call. Trimming took off 0 bases at V and 5 bases at J, with 16 bases between the two ends. Germline CDR1 and CDR2: SGHDT and YYEEEE. The length of the CDR3 is 16 residues. Here the CDR3 reads CASSLAPLRSIDTQYF. CDR3 sequence (DNA): TGTGCCAGCAGCTTGGCCCCACTAAGGTCTATAGATACGCAGTATTTT.

This clone was detected once. This may come from a read error, since a much larger clone is one base off. This chain links TRBV6-1 with TRBJ1-3; D unresolved. This CDR3 contains 14 residues. The germline CDR1 and CDR2 sequences are MNHNS and SASEGT. V shed 8 bases and J shed 2 bases, with 13 bases lying between them. CDR3 in amino acids: CASGPLPPGNTIYF. Written as DNA, the CDR3 is TGTGCCAGCGGTCCTCTACCCCCTGGAAACACCATATATTTT.

V is TRBV5-1 and J is TRBJ2-3; 8 nucleotides agree with TRBD2. CDR1 and CDR2 (germline): SGHRS, YFSETQ. This CDR3 comprises 19 residues. V dropped 0 bases and J dropped 2; count of bases not matched to a gene: 14. CDR3 residues: CASSLADFERGRLTDTQYF. CDR3 in DNA: TGCGCCAGCAGCTTGGCCGATTTTGAGCGGGGGCGCCTCACAGATACGCAGTATTTT.

In this sample, this clone turned up a few times. This chain joins TRBV5-4 and TRBJ2-7, with a weak D call TRBD1 (5 bases). The CDR3 has 13 amino acids. V was cut by 3 bases and J by 4 bases, with 11 bases left in between. The germline gives CDR1 SGHNT, CDR2 YYREEE (reference sequence). The CDR3 reads CASSSRVGYEQYF. In DNA, the CDR3 is TGTGCCAGCAGCTCCAGGGTTGGGTACGAGCAGTACTTC.

This clone was detected once. The CDR3 sequence is CASSESRGGFDTQYF. The CDR3 region has the DNA TGTGCCAGCAGTGAATCGCGGGGGGGCTTCGATACGCAGTATTTT. This chain joins TRBV6-1 and TRBJ2-3; 9 nucleotides line up with TRBD2. CDR3 length equals 15 residues. Germline V gives CDR1 MNHNS, CDR2 SASEGT. After removal of 2 bases from V and 6 bases from J, the junction contained 6 bases not matched to a gene.

This chain links TRBV19 with TRBJ1-1, with no clear D. This CDR3 is 15 amino acids long. Germline assignment: CDR1 LNHDA and CDR2 SQIVND (reference sequence). V lost 1 base and J 0 bases, leaving 9 bases between the germline ends. The DNA of the CDR3 is TGTGCCAGTAGTATAGGGCGGGCCATGAACACTGAAGCTTTCTTT. It specifies CASSIGRAMNTEAFF.

The rearrangement uses TRBV5-1 and TRBJ2-3; possible D gene TRBD2, 6 bases. The length of the CDR3 is 15 residues. Germline V lookup: CDR1 SGHRS, CDR2 YFSETQ. Trimming took off 4 bases at V and 3 bases at J, with 15 bases between the two ends. DNA of the CDR3: TGCGCCAGCAGCCTAGACACCGGGGGTACAGATACGCAGTATTTT. It encodes CASSLDTGGTDTQYF.

The CDR3 spells CASSVIAGAHNEQFF. The CDR3 bases are TGTGCCAGCAGCGTCATAGCGGGAGCCCACAATGAGCAGTTCTTC. The V gene is TRBV9, the J gene TRBJ2-1; TRBD2 matches at 9 bases. The CDR3 has 15 amino acids. V gave up 2 bases and J gave up 5 bases; unmatched junction bases: 5. Per the germline V gene, CDR1 is SGDLS and CDR2 is YYNGEE.

The chain is built from TRBV2 and TRBJ1-5; D gene uncertain. The ends were cut back, 6 bases at V and 0 bases at J, with 12 bases in the middle. From germline, CDR1 is SNHLY and CDR2 FYNNEI. This CDR3 is 15 amino acids long. The CDR3, as DNA: TGTGCCAGCAGAGCGGGATTCCTTAGCAATCAGCCCCAGCATTTT. Translation: CASRAGFLSNQPQHF.

The V and J genes are TRBV15 and TRBJ2-1; no definite D call. Trimming removed 1 base at V and 9 bases at J, with 10 bases between. CDR1 LNHNV and CDR2 YYDKDF come from the germline V gene (reference sequence). This CDR3 contains 13 residues. DNA for the CDR3: TGTGCCACCAGCAGAGGCCTGGACGGTGAGCAGTTCTTC. It specifies CATSRGLDGEQFF.

The chain couples TRBV5-1 to TRBJ2-2; 8 nucleotides line up with TRBD2. The CDR3 extends over 14 amino acids. Germline lookup yields CDR1 SGHRS and CDR2 YFSETQ. Trimming cost V 5 bases and J 0 bases; bases outside gene matches: 0. CDR3 DNA: TGCGCCAGCAGGACTAGCGCGAACACCGGGGAGCTGTTTTTT. It codes for CASRTSANTGELFF.

The chain joins TRBV15 to TRBJ1-2; 7 nucleotides match TRBD1. The ends lost 3 bases at V and 2 bases at J; junction bases unmatched: 6. Germline CDR1 is LNHNV and CDR2 is YYDKDF (reference sequence). The CDR3 has 15 residues. The CDR3 loop reads CATSRPTGINYGYTF. For the CDR3, the DNA is TGTGCCACCAGCAGGCCGACAGGGATCAACTATGGCTACACCTTC.

This clone was seen only a few times. This chain joins TRBV6-5 and TRBJ1-1, with TRBD1 matching over 8 bases. The CDR3 totals 15 residues. V lost 2 bases to trimming and J lost 0 bases; unmatched junction nucleotides: 2. Looked up from germline, CDR1 is MNHEY and CDR2 is SVGAGI. CDR3 in DNA: TGTGCCAGCAGTTACACAGGGGGTGTGAACACTGAAGCTTTCTTT. Translated, it gives CASSYTGGVNTEAFF.

The chain links TRBV11-2 to TRBJ1-2; D gene unclear. V lost 0 bases and J lost 4, with 12 bases in between. Per germline, CDR1 SGHAT and CDR2 FQNNGV. The CDR3 totals 15 residues. The CDR3 region is CASSLDRSLFYGYTF. The CDR3 DNA reads as TGTGCCAGCAGCTTAGACAGGAGCCTTTTCTATGGCTACACCTTC.

The genes are TRBV6-6 and TRBJ2-7, with D maybe TRBD1 (6 bases). Germline V gives CDR1 MNHNY, CDR2 SVGAGI (reference sequence). Trimming took off 2 bases at V and 2 bases at J, with 13 bases between the two ends. The CDR3 runs 15 residues. CDR3 protein: CASSYTKTGAYEQYF. In DNA, the CDR3 is TGTGCCAGCAGTTACACAAAGACAGGAGCCTACGAGCAGTACTTC.

The gene calls are TRBV11-2 and TRBJ2-5, with TRBD2 identical over 10 bases. The CDR3 loop spans 16 amino acids. Germline values: CDR1 SGHAT, CDR2 FQNNGV. Unmatched junction bases numbered 8, after V lost 3 bases and J lost 4 bases. CDR3 nucleotide sequence: TGTGCCAGCAGCTTCCTATTTGGGACTAGCGCAGAGACCCAGTACTTC. Its protein product is CASSFLFGTSAETQYF.

The genes are TRBV5-1 and TRBJ2-2; 12 bases are a match to TRBD1. The CDR3 covers 19 residues. After removal of 3 bases from V and 4 bases from J, the junction contained 13 bases not matched to a gene. CDR1 SGHRS and CDR2 YFSETQ come from the germline V gene. The CDR3 is CASSSFWGQGASRTGELFF. The CDR3, as DNA: TGCGCCAGCAGCTCCTTTTGGGGACAGGGGGCGTCGCGCACCGGGGAGCTGTTTTTT.

The rearrangement joins TRBV27 to TRBJ1-1, with a possible D match to TRBD1 (6 bases). CDR1 MNHEY and CDR2 SMNVEV come from the germline V gene (reference sequence). CDR3 length: 17 residues. Trimming left V 2 bases short and J 0 bases short, with 16 bases between. CDR3 DNA sequence: TGTGCCAGCAGTTTAAGAGGACGGGGGCCCATGAACACTGAAGCTTTCTTT. Translating it yields CASSLRGRGPMNTEAFF.

The chain carries TRBV7-2 and TRBJ1-6; D possibly corresponds to TRBD1 (5 bases). The CDR3 is 15 amino acids. CDR1 SGHTA and CDR2 FQGNSA come from the germline V gene. V lost 8 bases and J lost 2, with 13 bases in between. The CDR3 here is CASGPRGAYNSPLHF. The CDR3 nucleotides read TGTGCCAGCGGGCCCCGGGGGGCCTATAATTCACCCCTCCACTTT.

This clone was observed a single time. The genes are TRBV5-1 and TRBJ2-7; 15 bases match TRBD2. V shed 4 bases, J shed 6 bases, and the junction held 11 bases outside the gene matches. Germline lookup yields CDR1 SGHRS and CDR2 YFSETQ. CDR3 size: 17 residues. In nucleotides, the CDR3 is TGCGCCAGCAGCACCGGACTAGCGGGAGGGTTCTTCGGCGAGCAGTACTTC. This translates into CASSTGLAGGFFGEQYF.

This clone was seen once. The rearrangement joins TRBV7-9 to TRBJ1-5; D is possibly TRBD1 (6 bases). The CDR3 loop spans 19 amino acids. V lost 1 base and J 0 bases, leaving 19 bases between the germline ends. Germline V gene data show CDR1 as SEHNR and CDR2 as FQNEAQ (reference sequence). The DNA of the CDR3 is TGTGCCAGCAGCTTAGTACGGCCCTCTCCCAGGGGTAGCAATCAGCCCCAGCATTTT. Its protein is CASSLVRPSPRGSNQPQHF. Together with reference TRBV7-9 and TRBJ1-5, the CDR3 gives the full variable domain: DTGVSQNPRHKITKRGQNVTFRCDPISEHNRLYWYRQTLGQGPEFLTYFQNEAQLEKSRLLSDRFSAERPKGSFSTLEIQRTEQGDSAMYLCASSLVRPSPRGSNQPQHFGDGTRLSIL.

J is TRBJ1-1 and V is TRBV18, with D possibly matching TRBD1 (5 bases). CDR3 length: 13 residues. V gave up 3 bases and J gave up 6 bases, with 11 bases separating them. Germline lookup yields CDR1 KGHSH and CDR2 LQKENI. The CDR3 spells CASSPRESSEAFF. Here the CDR3 DNA reads TGTGCCAGCTCACCCAGGGAGTCCTCTGAAGCTTTCTTT.

This chain uses TRBV2 with TRBJ1-4, with D possibly matching TRBD1 (6 bases). V was trimmed by 6 bases and J by 4 bases, leaving 15 bases between them. Germline V CDR1 and CDR2: SNHLY, FYNNEI. The CDR3 is 15 amino acids. The CDR3 loop is CASSLQGLGNEKLFF. CDR3 nucleotides: TGTGCCAGCAGCCTACAGGGACTCGGTAATGAAAAACTGTTTTTT.

The V call is TRBV19, the J call TRBJ2-6; D might be TRBD2 (5 bases). In germline, CDR1 is LNHDA, CDR2 SQIVND (reference sequence). The CDR3 runs 16 residues. Trimming took off 7 bases at V and 1 base at J, with 14 bases between the two ends. The CDR3 sequence is CASTPRRGSGANVLTF. In nucleotides, the CDR3 is TGTGCCAGTACTCCTCGTCGGGGATCTGGGGCCAACGTCCTGACTTTC.